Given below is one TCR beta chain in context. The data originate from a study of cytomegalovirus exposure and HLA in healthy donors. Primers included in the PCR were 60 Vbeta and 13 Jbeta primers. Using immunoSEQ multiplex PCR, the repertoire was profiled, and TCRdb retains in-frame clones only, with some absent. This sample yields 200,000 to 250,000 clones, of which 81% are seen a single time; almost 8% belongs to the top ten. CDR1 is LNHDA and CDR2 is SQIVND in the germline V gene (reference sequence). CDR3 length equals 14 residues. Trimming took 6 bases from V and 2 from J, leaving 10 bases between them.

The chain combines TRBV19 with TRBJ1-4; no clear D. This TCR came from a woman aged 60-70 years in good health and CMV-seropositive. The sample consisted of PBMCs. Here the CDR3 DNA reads TGTGCCAGTAGCCGGCGGGTCACTAATGAAAAACTGTTTTTT. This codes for CASSRRVTNEKLFF.